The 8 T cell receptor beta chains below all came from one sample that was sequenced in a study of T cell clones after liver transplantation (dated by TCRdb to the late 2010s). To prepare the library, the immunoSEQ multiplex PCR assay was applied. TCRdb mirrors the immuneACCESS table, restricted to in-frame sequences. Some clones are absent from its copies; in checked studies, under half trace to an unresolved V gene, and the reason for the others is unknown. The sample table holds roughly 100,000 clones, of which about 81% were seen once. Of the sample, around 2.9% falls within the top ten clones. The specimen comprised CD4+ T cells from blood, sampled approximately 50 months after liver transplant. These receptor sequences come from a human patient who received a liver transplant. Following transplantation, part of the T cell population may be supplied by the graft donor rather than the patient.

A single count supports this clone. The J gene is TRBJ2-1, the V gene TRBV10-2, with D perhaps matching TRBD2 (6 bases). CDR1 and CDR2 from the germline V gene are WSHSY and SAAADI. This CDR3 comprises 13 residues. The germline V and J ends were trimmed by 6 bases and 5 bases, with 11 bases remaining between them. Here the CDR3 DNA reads TGCGCCAGCAGGGAGGGACTGAACAATGAGCAGTTCTTC. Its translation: CASREGLNNEQFF.

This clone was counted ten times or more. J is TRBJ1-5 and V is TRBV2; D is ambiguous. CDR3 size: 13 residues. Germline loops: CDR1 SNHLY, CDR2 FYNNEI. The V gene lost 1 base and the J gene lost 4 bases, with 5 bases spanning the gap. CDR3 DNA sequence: TGTGCCAGCAGTGAAGATCTAAATCAGCCCCAGCATTTT. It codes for CASSEDLNQPQHF.

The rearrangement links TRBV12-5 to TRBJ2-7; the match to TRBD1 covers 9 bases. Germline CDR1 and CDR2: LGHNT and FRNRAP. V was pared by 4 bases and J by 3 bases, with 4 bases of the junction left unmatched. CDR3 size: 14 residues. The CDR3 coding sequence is TGTGCTAGTGGTTCCCCGGGACAGGGCTACGAGCAGTACTTC. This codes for CASGSPGQGYEQYF.

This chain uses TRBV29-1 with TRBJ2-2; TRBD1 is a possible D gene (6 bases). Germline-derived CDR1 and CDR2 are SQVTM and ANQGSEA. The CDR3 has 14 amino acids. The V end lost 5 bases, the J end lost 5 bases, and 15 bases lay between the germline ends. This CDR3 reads CSVPLGAGTGELFF. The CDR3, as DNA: TGCAGCGTTCCTTTGGGGGCTGGAACCGGGGAGCTGTTTTTT.

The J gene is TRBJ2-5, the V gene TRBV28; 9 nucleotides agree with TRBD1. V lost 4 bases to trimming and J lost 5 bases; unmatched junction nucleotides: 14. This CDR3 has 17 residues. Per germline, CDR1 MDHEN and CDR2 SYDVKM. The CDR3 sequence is CASSSQLHHRGRETQYF. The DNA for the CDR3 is TGTGCCAGCAGTTCCCAATTGCATCACAGGGGGCGGGAGACCCAGTACTTC. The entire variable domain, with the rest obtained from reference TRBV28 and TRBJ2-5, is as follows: DVKVTQSSRYLVKRTGEKVFLECVQDMDHENMFWYRQDPGLGLRLIYFSYDVKMKEKGDIPEGYSVSREKKERFSLILESASTNQTSMYLCASSSQLHHRGRETQYFGPGTRLLVL.

CDR3 region: CAWSVLGQGVGEQFF. The CDR3 DNA reads TGTGCCTGGAGTGTACTGGGACAGGGGGTTGGGGAGCAGTTCTTC. V usage is TRBV30 and J usage is TRBJ2-1; 11 bases align to TRBD1. The CDR3 runs to 15 residues. Germline values: CDR1 GTSNPN, CDR2 SVGIG (reference sequence). Trimming removed 0 bases from V and 10 bases from J; junction bases left unmatched: 8.

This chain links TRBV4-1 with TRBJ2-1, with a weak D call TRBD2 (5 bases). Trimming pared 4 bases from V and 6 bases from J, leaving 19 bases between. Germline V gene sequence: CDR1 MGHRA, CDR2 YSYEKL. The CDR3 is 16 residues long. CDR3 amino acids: CASSRHEGVNLNEQFF. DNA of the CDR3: TGCGCCAGCAGCCGTCACGAGGGCGTCAACCTCAATGAGCAGTTCTTC.

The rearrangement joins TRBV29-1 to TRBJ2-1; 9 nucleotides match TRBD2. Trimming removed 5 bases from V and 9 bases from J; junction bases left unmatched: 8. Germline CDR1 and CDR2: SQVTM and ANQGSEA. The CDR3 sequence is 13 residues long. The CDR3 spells CSVTSGLTGEQFF. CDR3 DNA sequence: TGCAGCGTTACTAGCGGGTTAACTGGTGAGCAGTTCTTC.